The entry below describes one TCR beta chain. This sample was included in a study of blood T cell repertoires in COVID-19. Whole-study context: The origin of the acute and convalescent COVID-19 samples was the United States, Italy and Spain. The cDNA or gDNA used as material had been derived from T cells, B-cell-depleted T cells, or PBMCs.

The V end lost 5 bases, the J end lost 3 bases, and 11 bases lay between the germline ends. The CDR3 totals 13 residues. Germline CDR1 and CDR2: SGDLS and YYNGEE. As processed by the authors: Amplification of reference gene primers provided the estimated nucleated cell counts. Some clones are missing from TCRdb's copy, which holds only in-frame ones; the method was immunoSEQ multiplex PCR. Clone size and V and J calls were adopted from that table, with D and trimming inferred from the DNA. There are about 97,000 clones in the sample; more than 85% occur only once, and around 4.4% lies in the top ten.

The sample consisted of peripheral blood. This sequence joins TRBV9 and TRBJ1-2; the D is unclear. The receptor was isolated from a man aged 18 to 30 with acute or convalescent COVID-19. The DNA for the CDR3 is TGTGCCAGCAGAGCGGACGCGGACTATGGCTACACCTTC. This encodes CASRADADYGYTF.